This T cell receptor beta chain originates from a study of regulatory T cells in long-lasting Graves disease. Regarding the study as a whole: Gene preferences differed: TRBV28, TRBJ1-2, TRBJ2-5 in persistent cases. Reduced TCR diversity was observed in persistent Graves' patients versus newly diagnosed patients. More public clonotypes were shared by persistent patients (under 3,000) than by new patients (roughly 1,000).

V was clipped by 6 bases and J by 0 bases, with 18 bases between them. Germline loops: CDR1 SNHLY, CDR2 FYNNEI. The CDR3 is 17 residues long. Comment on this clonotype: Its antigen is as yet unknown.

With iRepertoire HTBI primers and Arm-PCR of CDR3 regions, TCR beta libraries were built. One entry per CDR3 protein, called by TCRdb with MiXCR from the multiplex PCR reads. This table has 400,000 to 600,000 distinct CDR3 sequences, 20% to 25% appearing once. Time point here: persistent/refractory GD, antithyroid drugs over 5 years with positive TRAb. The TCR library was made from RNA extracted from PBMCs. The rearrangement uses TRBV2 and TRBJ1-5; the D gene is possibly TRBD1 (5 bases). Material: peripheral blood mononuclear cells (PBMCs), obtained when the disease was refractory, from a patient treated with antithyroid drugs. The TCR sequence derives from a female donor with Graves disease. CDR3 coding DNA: TGTGCCAGCAGAGTCCGGGGGAGTATCCATAGCAATCAGCCCCAGCATTTT. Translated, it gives CASRVRGSIHSNQPQHF.